Below are 23 T cell receptor beta chains sequenced from a single sample in a study of T-cell memory formation after mild COVID-19. MiXCR was run by TCRdb on the 5' RACE reads, yielding one entry per CDR3 protein. The sample carries approximately 290,000 distinct CDR3 sequences, 15% to 20% recorded once. The sequencing input was PBMCs or a T cell subset sorted from them (not recorded which). Every receptor here comes from a man aged 18 to 30 who had mild COVID-19 (a few samples of this study predate the infection). Cell type and time point are not known.

This clonotype was seen more than once but under ten times. This chain links TRBV7-2 with TRBJ1-2, with unresolved D. This CDR3 comprises 14 residues. CDR1 SGHTA and CDR2 FQGNSA come from the germline V gene. The ends were cut back, 1 base at V and 4 bases at J, with 10 bases in the middle. The chain's CDR3 is CASSLVAQGYGYTF. As DNA, the CDR3 is TGTGCCAGCAGCTTAGTTGCACAAGGCTATGGCTACACCTTC.

V usage is TRBV11-2 and J usage is TRBJ2-1; D is possibly TRBD1 (6 bases). Germline-derived CDR1 and CDR2 are SGHAT and FQNNGV. Trimming cost V 8 bases and J 8 bases, with 16 bases left between them. The CDR3 spans 13 residues. The CDR3 sequence: CASEFGQLDEQFF. The DNA for the CDR3 is TGTGCCAGCGAATTTGGACAGCTCGATGAGCAGTTCTTC. Drawing the rest from reference TRBV11-2 and TRBJ2-1, the complete variable domain is EAGVAQSPRYKIIEKRQSVAFWCNPISGHATLYWYQQILGQGPKLLIQFQNNGVVDDSQLPKDRFSAERLKGVDSTLKIQPAKLEDSAVYLCASEFGQLDEQFFGPGTRLTVL.

This chain joins TRBV20-1 and TRBJ2-7; D is perhaps TRBD1 (5 bases). Germline loops: CDR1 DFQATT, CDR2 SNEGSKA (reference sequence). The CDR3 consists of 12 residues. Trimming cost V 2 bases and J 3 bases, with 8 bases left between them. CDR3 coding DNA: TGCAGTGCTAGATCCAGGGACTACGAGCAGTACTTC. It encodes CSARSRDYEQYF.

This clonotype was detected only a few times. The V and J genes are TRBV4-2 and TRBJ1-1; tentatively, D is TRBD1 (5 bases). V lost 4 bases to trimming and J lost 4 bases, with 25 bases between them. The V gene's germline CDR1 is LGHNA and CDR2 YNFKEQ. The CDR3 covers 18 residues. The CDR3 bases are TGTGCCAGCAGCCTTGGGCCCGGGGGGGGTATCGGGCGCACTGAAGCTTTCTTT. It translates to CASSLGPGGGIGRTEAFF.

This clonotype was counted a few times. The V gene is TRBV6-2 or TRBV6-3, the J gene TRBJ2-2; D not resolved. Trimming left V 6 bases short and J 0 bases short, with 8 bases between. This CDR3 has 14 amino acids. Looked up from germline, CDR1 is MNHEY and CDR2 is SVGEGT. The CDR3 spells CASSLIPNTGELFF. CDR3 DNA sequence: TGTGCCAGCAGCCTTATACCGAACACCGGGGAGCTGTTTTTT.

V and J are TRBV28 and TRBJ2-5; D is unclear. CDR3 length equals 12 residues. Germline-derived CDR1 and CDR2 are MDHEN and SYDVKM. V was pared by 4 bases and J by 3 bases, with 6 bases between. CDR3 coding DNA: TGTGCCAGCAGTTCTCAGGAAGAGACCCAGTACTTC. Translating gives CASSSQEETQYF.

The chain combines TRBV5-1 with TRBJ1-2; 7 nucleotides match TRBD1. This CDR3 has 14 amino acids. Germline CDR1 and CDR2: SGHRS and YFSETQ. After removal of 7 bases from V and 5 bases from J, the junction contained 11 bases not matched to a gene. DNA for the CDR3: TGCGCCAGCTACCCGGGACAGCAAACTTATGGCTACACCTTC. It is translated as CASYPGQQTYGYTF.

This clonotype was picked up a small number of times. V usage is TRBV4-1 and J usage is TRBJ2-2; 8 bases are a match to TRBD2. The germline gives CDR1 MGHRA, CDR2 YSYEKL. The CDR3 extends over 15 amino acids. The J segment lost 2 bases and the V segment lost 5 bases, leaving 4 bases of the junction unmatched. The CDR3 region is CASSKSGGNTGELFF. CDR3 DNA sequence: TGCGCCAGCAGCAAAAGCGGGGGAAACACCGGGGAGCTGTTTTTT.

This clonotype showed up just a few times. The chain carries TRBV6-2 or TRBV6-3 and TRBJ2-6; no definite D call. CDR3 size: 16 residues. CDR1 is MNHEY, CDR2 SVGEGT, per germline. V lost 2 bases, J lost 1 base, and 9 bases lay in between. The CDR3 loop reads CASSYRTMSGANVLTF. The CDR3 DNA is TGTGCCAGCAGTTACCGGACCATGTCTGGGGCCAACGTCCTGACTTTC.

This clonotype was detected a few times. The chain joins TRBV6-1 to TRBJ1-4; D gene unclear. Trimming removed 2 bases from V and 1 base from J, with 5 bases in between. Germline V gene lookup returns CDR1 MNHNS and CDR2 SASEGT. The CDR3 runs 14 residues. CDR3 region: CASSETRTNEKLFF. The CDR3 coding sequence is TGTGCCAGCAGTGAAACAAGAACTAATGAAAAACTGTTTTTT.

The chain carries TRBV4-1 and TRBJ1-5; D uncertain. This CDR3 comprises 17 residues. The germline V and J ends were trimmed by 4 bases and 1 base, with 17 bases remaining between them. Germline values: CDR1 MGHRA, CDR2 YSYEKL. The CDR3 bases are TGCGCCAGCAGCCGAGTCGGCGTAGGTTCGAGCAATCAGCCCCAGCATTTT. Translation: CASSRVGVGSSNQPQHF.

The V and J genes are TRBV7-8 and TRBJ2-3; D not certain. Germline V gene lookup returns CDR1 SGHVS and CDR2 FQNEAQ. Trimming took off 0 bases at V and 9 bases at J, with 7 bases between the two ends. The CDR3 totals 12 residues. As DNA, the CDR3 is TGTGCCAGCAGCTTAGCGCACTACACGCAGTATTTT. Amino acid sequence: CASSLAHYTQYF.

This clonotype was seen only a few times. V and J are TRBV28 and TRBJ2-7; the D is unclear. Trimming left V 5 bases short and J 2 bases short, with 7 bases between. The CDR3 length is 12 residues. The V gene's germline CDR1 is MDHEN and CDR2 SYDVKM. CDR3 sequence reads: CASSKGPYEQYV. The CDR3 region has the DNA TGTGCCAGCAGTAAGGGCCCCTACGAGCAGTACGTC.

This clonotype turned up a few times. The gene calls are TRBV4-1 and TRBJ1-6, with 8 positions matching TRBD1. The CDR3 has 16 amino acids. The germline gives CDR1 MGHRA, CDR2 YSYEKL. The ends lost 2 bases at V and 8 bases at J; junction bases unmatched: 8. The chain's CDR3 is CASSQIPTGEHSPLHF. The CDR3 nucleotides read TGCGCCAGCAGCCAAATCCCGACAGGGGAGCATTCACCCCTCCACTTT.

V gene TRBV27 combines with J gene TRBJ2-3, with 8 nucleotides matching TRBD2. The V gene end was trimmed by 10 bases and the J gene end by 5 bases; junction bases not matched to a gene: 14. Germline CDR1 MNHEY, CDR2 SMNVEV (reference sequence). The CDR3 spans 15 residues. This CDR3 is CATRGGARFRDTQYF. DNA of the CDR3: TGTGCCACCCGGGGGGGGGCGCGATTCAGAGATACGCAGTATTTT.

V gene TRBV7-2 combines with J gene TRBJ1-5, with unresolved D. The CDR3 runs to 14 residues. Germline V gene lookup returns CDR1 SGHTA and CDR2 FQGNSA. The V end was cut by 1 base, the J end by 4 bases, with 8 bases between. CDR3 sequence: CASSLGFGNQPQHF. The CDR3 region has the DNA TGTGCCAGCAGCTTAGGATTTGGAAATCAGCCCCAGCATTTT. Full variable domain (remainder filled in from reference TRBV7-2 and TRBJ1-5): GAGVSQSPSNKVTEKGKDVELRCDPISGHTALYWYRQSLGQGLEFLIYFQGNSAPDKSGLPSDRFSAERTGGSVSTLTIQRTQQEDSAVYLCASSLGFGNQPQHFGDGTRLSIL.

The chain joins TRBV13 to TRBJ2-3; D perhaps matches TRBD2 (5 bases). The CDR3 is 14 residues long. The V gene lost 6 bases and the J gene lost 3 bases, with 13 bases spanning the gap. Germline V lookup: CDR1 PRHDT, CDR2 FYEKMQ (reference sequence). The CDR3 loop reads CASRRVTGTDTQYF. CDR3 nucleotides: TGTGCCAGCAGGAGGGTTACGGGGACAGATACGCAGTATTTT.

The sample holds a few counts of this clonotype. This sequence joins TRBV7-3 and TRBJ2-1; 15 bases line up with TRBD2. The V gene end was trimmed by 2 bases and the J gene end by 6 bases; junction bases not matched to a gene: 8. This CDR3 spans 18 amino acids. The germline V gene encodes CDR1 SGHTA and CDR2 FQGTGA. This CDR3 reads CASSLYGLAGGTRNEQFF. Here the CDR3 DNA reads TGTGCCAGCAGCTTATACGGACTAGCGGGGGGGACTCGCAATGAGCAGTTCTTC.

This clonotype was seen a few times. The genes are TRBV3-1 and TRBJ1-1, with no clear D. Trimming took off 3 bases at V and 5 bases at J, with 13 bases between the two ends. In germline, CDR1 is LGHDT, CDR2 YNNKEL (reference sequence). The CDR3 extends over 14 amino acids. CDR3 nucleotides: TGTGCCAGCAGCCATGGGATCGGAGGAACTGAAGCTTTCTTT. Translation gives CASSHGIGGTEAFF.

This clonotype was seen only a few times. The chain has TRBV5-1 and TRBJ2-1; 10 bases match TRBD2. The V and J ends lost 10 bases and 7 bases, in that order; junction bases with no gene match: 8. CDR3 length: 13 amino acids. CDR1 is SGHRS and CDR2 is YFSETQ in the germline V gene. In DNA form, the CDR3 reads TGCGCCTCCAAAGCGGGGGGGCTTAATGAGCAGTTCTTC. It encodes CASKAGGLNEQFF.

J is TRBJ2-7 and V is TRBV6-4, with 11 bases matching TRBD2. The V and J ends lost 7 bases and 6 bases, in that order; junction bases with no gene match: 8. There are 14 residues in the CDR3. The germline V gene encodes CDR1 MRHNA and CDR2 SNTAGT. The CDR3, as DNA: TGTGCCAGCACCGGGACTAGCGGTGTCTCCGAGCAGTACGTC. Its translation is CASTGTSGVSEQYV.

The chain couples TRBV20-1 to TRBJ1-6; D unclear. Germline CDR1 DFQATT, CDR2 SNEGSKA (reference sequence). The V end lost 6 bases, the J end lost 5 bases, and 20 bases lay between the germline ends. The CDR3 sequence is 16 residues long. The DNA for the CDR3 is TGCAGTGCACTCCCAAACTCTAAGACTCATAATTCACCCCTCCACTTT. Translated: CSALPNSKTHNSPLHF.

This sequence joins TRBV5-1 and TRBJ2-2; D gene unclear. V was pared by 2 bases and J by 4 bases, with 12 bases between. Germline CDR1 is SGHRS and CDR2 is YFSETQ. The CDR3 loop spans 15 amino acids. The chain's CDR3 is CASSFLGRGTGELFF. The CDR3 DNA sequence: TGCGCCAGCAGCTTTCTGGGTCGCGGCACCGGGGAGCTGTTTTTT.